The present T cell receptor beta chain was sequenced within a study of T cell repertoires in cytomegalovirus infection. Study-wide background: HLA-C-restricted CMV epitopes, recently identified, and well-studied HLA-B-restricted ones were used by the study. Indicated by public TCR beta signatures were CMV infection and matching HLA type.

The CDR3 spans 11 residues. The V end was cut by 5 bases, the J end by 7 bases, with 6 bases between. Germline CDR1 is SEHNR and CDR2 is FQNEAQ (reference sequence). Each CDR3 protein gets one entry after TCRdb re-called the reads with MiXCR. The sample has 300,000 or so distinct CDR3 sequences; 20% to 25% are singletons. The table lists this clonotype with many counts. Its antigen is not identified. This receptor was identified in a human donor in good health (CMV status not recorded). Some clones in this sample may be carry-over from other donors' samples. This sequence joins TRBV7-9 and TRBJ2-1; D perhaps matches TRBD1 (5 bases). The sample was cultured PBMCs, taken from culture after CMV antigen stimulation. The CDR3 sequence: CASSPGNEQFF. The CDR3 nucleotides are TGTGCCAGCAGCCCAGGGAATGAGCAGTTCTTC.